Following are 9 T cell receptor beta chains from one sample sequenced in a study of shared T cell receptors in the human thymus. Clones were sequenced by immunoSEQ multiplex PCR, and TCRdb holds only the in-frame ones, with some missing. The sample carries 700,000 or so clones, around 85% recorded once. The same sample was also used in a study of human thymus T cells.

Sequences were obtained from thymocytes. These receptors all stem from a girl in the first two years of life with a congenital heart defect.

This chain joins TRBV9 and TRBJ2-3, with 7 bases matching TRBD1. Looked up from germline, CDR1 is SGDLS and CDR2 is YYNGEE. There are 16 residues in the CDR3. With V trimmed by 0 bases and J by 0 bases, 4 bases remained unmatched. This chain's CDR3 is CASSVGTGGSTDTQYF. The CDR3 region has the DNA TGTGCCAGCAGCGTAGGGACAGGCGGTAGCACAGATACGCAGTATTTT.

J is TRBJ1-1 and V is TRBV6-5; D is ambiguous. This CDR3 contains 13 residues. V lost 2 bases and J 6 bases, leaving 10 bases between the germline ends. Germline lookup yields CDR1 MNHEY and CDR2 SVGAGI. CDR3 sequence reads: CASSYSGYAEAFF. CDR3 bases: TGTGCCAGCAGTTACAGCGGATATGCTGAAGCTTTCTTT.

This chain links TRBV4-3 with TRBJ2-2; maybe TRBD2 (6 bases). Trimming shortened V by 3 bases and J by 7 bases, and 15 bases separated the two germline ends. This CDR3 is 15 amino acids long. Germline V gene lookup returns CDR1 LGHNA and CDR2 YSLEER. The CDR3 sequence is CASSHVRGEIGELFF. CDR3 nucleotides: TGCGCCAGCAGCCATGTGCGGGGCGAGATCGGGGAGCTGTTTTTT.

This clone was detected only a few times. This chain joins TRBV6-5 and TRBJ1-1, with D perhaps matching TRBD1 (6 bases). The V gene's germline CDR1 is MNHEY and CDR2 SVGAGI. This CDR3 has 16 residues. Deletions cut 4 bases from V and 5 bases from J, with 20 bases between. The DNA of the CDR3 is TGTGCCAGCAGTTTTGAAATACAGGGTGGTCGAACTGAAGCTTTCTTT. Amino acid sequence: CASSFEIQGGRTEAFF.

V and J are TRBV12-5 and TRBJ1-1; 7 positions match TRBD1. J lost 1 base, V lost 2 bases, and 19 bases had no gene match. The germline gives CDR1 LGHNT, CDR2 FRNRAP. The CDR3 contains 20 residues. CDR3 DNA sequence: TGTGCTAGTGGTTTGCCAGATAACAGGGGTCCCTGGGGGGCGAACACTGAAGCTTTCTTT. Translation gives CASGLPDNRGPWGANTEAFF. Full variable domain (remainder filled in from reference TRBV12-5 and TRBJ1-1): DARVTQTPRHKVTEMGQEVTMRCQPILGHNTVFWYRQTMMQGLELLAYFRNRAPLDDSGMPKDRFSAEMPDATLATLKIQPSEPRDSAVYFCASGLPDNRGPWGANTEAFFGQGTRLTVV.

This clone came up a few times. The junction departs from the called germline gene at one end, perhaps through a read error. CDR3 nucleotides: TGTGCCAGCAGCTGCTGGGACTTATCCCGTACACGGCAGTACTTC. Residues: CASSCWDLSRTRQYF. The V and J genes are TRBV5-3 and TRBJ2-7; maybe TRBD2 (6 bases). TRBV5-3 qualifies as an ORF whose function is uncertain. The CDR3 has 15 amino acids.

The J gene is TRBJ2-7, the V gene TRBV30; possibly TRBD2 for D (6 bases). In germline, CDR1 is GTSNPN, CDR2 SVGIG (reference sequence). The CDR3 runs 14 residues. Trimming took 5 bases from V and 0 from J, leaving 14 bases between them. The CDR3 sequence is CAWSAGPSSYEQYF. In nucleotides, the CDR3 is TGTGCCTGGTCGGCGGGGCCCAGCTCCTACGAGCAGTACTTC.

This chain uses TRBV4-1 with TRBJ1-5, with D possibly TRBD1 on 6 matching bases. The ends were cut back, 3 bases at V and 3 bases at J, with 9 bases in the middle. Looked up from germline, CDR1 is MGHRA and CDR2 is YSYEKL. The CDR3 is 14 amino acids. The CDR3 region has the DNA TGCGCCAGCAGCCACAGGGGTACCAATCAGCCCCAGCATTTT. Translation: CASSHRGTNQPQHF.

V gene TRBV4-2 combines with J gene TRBJ1-2; TRBD1 might be the D (5 bases). This CDR3 spans 14 amino acids. Trimming removed 0 bases at V and 4 bases at J, with 9 bases between. CDR1 is LGHNA, CDR2 YNFKEQ, per germline. This chain's CDR3 is CASSQDRGGYGYTF. In DNA, the CDR3 is TGTGCCAGCAGCCAAGATCGCGGGGGCTATGGCTACACCTTC.